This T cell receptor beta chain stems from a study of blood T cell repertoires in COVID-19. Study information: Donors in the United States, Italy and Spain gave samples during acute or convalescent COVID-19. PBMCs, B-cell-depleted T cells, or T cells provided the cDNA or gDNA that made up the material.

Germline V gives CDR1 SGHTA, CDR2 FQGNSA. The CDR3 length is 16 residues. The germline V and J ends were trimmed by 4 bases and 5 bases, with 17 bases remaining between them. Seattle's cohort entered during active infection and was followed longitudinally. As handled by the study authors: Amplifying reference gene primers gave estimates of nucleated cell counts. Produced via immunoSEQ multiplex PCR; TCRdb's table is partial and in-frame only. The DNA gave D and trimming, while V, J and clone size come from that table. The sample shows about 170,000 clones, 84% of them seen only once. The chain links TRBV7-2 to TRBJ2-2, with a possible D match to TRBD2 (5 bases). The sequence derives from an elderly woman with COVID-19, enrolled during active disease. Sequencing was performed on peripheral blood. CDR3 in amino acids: CASSSSGAEATGELFF. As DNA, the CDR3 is TGTGCCAGCAGCTCCTCCGGTGCGGAGGCAACCGGGGAGCTGTTTTTT.